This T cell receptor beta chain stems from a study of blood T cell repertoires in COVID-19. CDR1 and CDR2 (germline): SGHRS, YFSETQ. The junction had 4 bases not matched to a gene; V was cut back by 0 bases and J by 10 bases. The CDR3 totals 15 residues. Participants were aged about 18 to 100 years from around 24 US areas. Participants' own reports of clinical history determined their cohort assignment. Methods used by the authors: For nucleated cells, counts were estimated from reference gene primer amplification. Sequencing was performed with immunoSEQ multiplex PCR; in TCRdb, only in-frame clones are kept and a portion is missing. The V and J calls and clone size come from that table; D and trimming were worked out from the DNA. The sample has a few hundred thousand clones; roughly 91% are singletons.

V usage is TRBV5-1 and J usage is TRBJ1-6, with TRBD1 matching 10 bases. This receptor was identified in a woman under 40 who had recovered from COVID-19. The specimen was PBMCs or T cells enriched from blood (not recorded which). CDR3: CASSLGDRGRSPLHF. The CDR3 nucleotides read TGCGCCAGCAGCTTGGGGGACAGGGGAAGATCACCCCTCCACTTT.